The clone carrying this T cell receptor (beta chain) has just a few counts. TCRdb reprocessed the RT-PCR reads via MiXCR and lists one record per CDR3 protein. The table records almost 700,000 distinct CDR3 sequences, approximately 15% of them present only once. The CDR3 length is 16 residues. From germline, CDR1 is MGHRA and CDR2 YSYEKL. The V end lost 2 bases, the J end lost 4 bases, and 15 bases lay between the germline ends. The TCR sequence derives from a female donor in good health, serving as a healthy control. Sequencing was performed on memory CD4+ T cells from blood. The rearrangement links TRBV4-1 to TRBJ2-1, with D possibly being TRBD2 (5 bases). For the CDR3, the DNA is TGCGCCAGCAGCCAACAAATAGCGCAACCTTACAATGAGCAGTTCTTC. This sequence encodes CASSQQIAQPYNEQFF.